Shown below are 20 T cell receptor beta chains from a single sample sequenced in a study of shared clonotypes between healthy human individuals. The method was immunoSEQ multiplex PCR; TCRdb's version includes in-frame clones alone and lacks a portion of them. The repertoire holds a few million clones, 90% to 96% seen once, with roughly 0.13% in the top ten. Sequencing was done on a sample of naive CD4+ T cells sorted from blood. Documented subset: CD45RA+ positively selected. Source of these receptors: a man between 18 and 29 years old in good health.

The chain joins TRBV28 to TRBJ1-2; D ambiguous. V lost 5 bases to trimming and J lost 4 bases, with 11 bases between them. The CDR3 is 13 amino acids. Germline V lookup: CDR1 MDHEN, CDR2 SYDVKM. The CDR3 DNA reads TGTGCCAGCAGTCCACCCGTACTCTATGGCTACACCTTC. Translating it yields CASSPPVLYGYTF.

This chain links TRBV9 with TRBJ2-5; maybe TRBD1 (6 bases). The germline V gene encodes CDR1 SGDLS and CDR2 YYNGEE. Trimming took off 4 bases at V and 4 bases at J, with 14 bases between the two ends. The CDR3 loop spans 14 amino acids. For the CDR3, the DNA is TGTGCCAGCAGCAAAACAGGGAGTGGAGAGACCCAGTACTTC. This gives the protein CASSKTGSGETQYF.

A word on this clone: This same CDR3 is encoded by further DNA sequences in the sample. The chain has TRBV6-5 and TRBJ2-1; a possible D gene is TRBD1 (6 bases). CDR1 MNHEY and CDR2 SVGAGI come from the germline V gene. V was cut by 6 bases and J by 1 base, with 10 bases left in between. The CDR3 covers 14 residues. Here the CDR3 DNA reads TGTGCCAGCAGCAGGGGAGAATCCTACAATGAGCAGTTCTTC. This translates into CASSRGESYNEQFF.

The chain carries TRBV5-1 and TRBJ1-2, with D uncertain. Looked up from germline, CDR1 is SGHRS and CDR2 is YFSETQ. V was clipped by 1 base and J by 1 base, with 8 bases between them. The CDR3 has 14 amino acids. CDR3 region: CASSLFVDNYGYTF. The CDR3, as DNA: TGCGCCAGCAGCTTGTTTGTGGATAACTATGGCTACACCTTC.

The genes are TRBV5-1 and TRBJ2-5; D is possibly TRBD2 (5 bases). V was clipped by 2 bases and J by 5 bases, with 10 bases between them. Germline V gene lookup returns CDR1 SGHRS and CDR2 YFSETQ. CDR3 length: 13 amino acids. CDR3 bases: TGCGCCAGCAGCTTCTGGACTCGGGAGACCCAGTACTTC. It specifies CASSFWTRETQYF.

The chain uses TRBV28 and TRBJ1-1; 8 bases line up with TRBD1. CDR3 length equals 14 residues. Germline V lookup: CDR1 MDHEN, CDR2 SYDVKM. With V trimmed by 6 bases and J by 6 bases, 9 bases remained unmatched. CDR3 in amino acids: CASRHQGARSEAFF. The CDR3 coding sequence is TGTGCCAGCAGACACCAGGGGGCTAGGTCTGAAGCTTTCTTT.

V and J are TRBV5-1 and TRBJ1-5; no definite D call. In germline, CDR1 is SGHRS, CDR2 YFSETQ. CDR3 size: 14 residues. The ends were cut back, 0 bases at V and 6 bases at J, with 10 bases in the middle. CDR3 residues: CASSLVADGQPQHF. DNA of the CDR3: TGCGCCAGCAGCTTGGTTGCAGACGGTCAGCCCCAGCATTTT. Supplemented by reference TRBV5-1 and TRBJ1-5, the full variable domain reads KAGVTQTPRYLIKTRGQQVTLSCSPISGHRSVSWYQQTPGQGLQFLFEYFSETQRNKGNFPGRFSGRQFSNSRSEMNVSTLELGDSALYLCASSLVADGQPQHFGDGTRLSIL.

The V and J genes are TRBV5-5 and TRBJ1-2; 7 bases are a match to TRBD1. The V and J ends lost 4 bases and 4 bases, in that order; junction bases with no gene match: 7. Per germline, CDR1 SGHKS and CDR2 YYEKEE (reference sequence). This CDR3 comprises 14 residues. CDR3 DNA sequence: TGTGCCAGCAGCCCCGCAGGGGGATCCTATGGCTACACCTTC. Translated, it gives CASSPAGGSYGYTF.

This chain links TRBV5-1 with TRBJ2-2; 8 nucleotides align to TRBD1. J gave up 4 bases and V 4 bases, and 3 bases lay outside the gene matches. CDR1 and CDR2 (germline): SGHRS, YFSETQ. The CDR3 sequence is 14 residues long. The DNA for the CDR3 is TGCGCCAGCAGCATGGACAGGGCCACCGGGGAGCTGTTTTTT. The encoded protein is CASSMDRATGELFF.

The chain joins TRBV2 to TRBJ1-5; TRBD1 is a possible D gene (5 bases). Trimming pared 3 bases from V and 5 bases from J, leaving 14 bases between. The CDR3 length is 15 residues. CDR1 SNHLY and CDR2 FYNNEI come from the germline V gene. The CDR3 DNA sequence: TGTGCCAGCAGTGAGGATGTTGGGGGGTATCAGCCCCAGCATTTT. Its protein product is CASSEDVGGYQPQHF.

V is TRBV28 and J is TRBJ1-5; tentatively, D is TRBD1 (5 bases). Trimming shortened V by 9 bases and J by 2 bases, and 17 bases separated the two germline ends. The V gene's germline CDR1 is MDHEN and CDR2 SYDVKM. The CDR3 runs 15 residues. In nucleotides, the CDR3 is TGTGCCAGTGGGGGGGAGTTAGTCGGCAATCAGCCCCAGCATTTT. Its protein is CASGGELVGNQPQHF.

This clone was counted a single time. This chain uses TRBV19 with TRBJ2-1; TRBD2 might be the D (6 bases). Germline CDR1 reads LNHDA; CDR2 reads SQIVND (reference sequence). The CDR3 sequence is 17 residues long. V shed 7 bases and J shed 4 bases, with 23 bases lying between them. The DNA for the CDR3 is TGTGCCAGTACCGTGGGGAGACCGGGACTGGTATACAATGAGCAGTTCTTC. Its translation is CASTVGRPGLVYNEQFF.

The rearrangement uses TRBV5-5 and TRBJ2-7; D is perhaps TRBD1 (6 bases). The CDR3 length is 12 residues. Trimming cost V 6 bases and J 3 bases, with 10 bases left between them. Germline CDR1 SGHKS, CDR2 YYEKEE (reference sequence). The CDR3 spells CASTSTGYEQYF. CDR3 nucleotides: TGTGCCAGCACTTCGACAGGCTACGAGCAGTACTTC.

The chain combines TRBV19 with TRBJ1-1; D is perhaps TRBD1 (5 bases). The CDR3 has 18 residues. CDR1 LNHDA and CDR2 SQIVND come from the germline V gene (reference sequence). With 8 bases removed from V and 0 bases from J, the gap between germline ends came to 25 bases. In DNA form, the CDR3 reads TGTGCCAGTTCTGCCCAGGGCTGGGACGCTGGGGTGAACACTGAAGCTTTCTTT. It translates to CASSAQGWDAGVNTEAFF. Full variable domain (rest looked up from reference TRBV19 and TRBJ1-1): DGGITQSPKYLFRKEGQNVTLSCEQNLNHDAMYWYRQDPGQGLRLIYYSQIVNDFQKGDIAEGYSVSREKKESFPLTVTSAQKNPTAFYLCASSAQGWDAGVNTEAFFGQGTRLTVV.

As for this clone: The same CDR3 also results from other DNA sequences found in this sample. The chain has TRBV5-1 and TRBJ2-7; the D gene is possibly TRBD1 (6 bases). CDR3 length: 12 residues. The germline V gene encodes CDR1 SGHRS and CDR2 YFSETQ. Trimming removed 3 bases from V and 3 bases from J, with 7 bases in between. The CDR3 nucleotides are TGCGCCAGCAGCTCGGACAGCTACGAGCAGTACTTC. Translating it yields CASSSDSYEQYF.

This rearrangement joins TRBV10-3 to TRBJ1-1; TRBD1 aligns across 11 bases. Germline CDR1 ENHRY, CDR2 SYGVKD. The CDR3 is 13 residues long. V dropped 11 bases and J dropped 6; count of bases not matched to a gene: 8. This chain's CDR3 is CALRDRGYSEAFF. The CDR3 DNA is TGTGCCCTACGGGACAGGGGGTACTCTGAAGCTTTCTTT.

A word on this clone: Other DNA sequences from this sample encode an identical CDR3 as well. The V gene is TRBV28, the J gene TRBJ2-3, with no clear D. The CDR3 has 12 amino acids. Trimming left V 2 bases short and J 4 bases short, with 4 bases between. From germline, CDR1 is MDHEN and CDR2 SYDVKM. In nucleotides, the CDR3 is TGTGCCAGCAGTTTAGTGGCAGATACGCAGTATTTT. This gives the protein CASSLVADTQYF.

J is TRBJ2-5 and V is TRBV23-1; 9 bases fit TRBD1. TRBV23-1 is an ORF; its function is uncertain. This CDR3 comprises 16 residues. The V gene end was trimmed by 0 bases and the J gene end by 6 bases; junction bases not matched to a gene: 8. For the CDR3, the DNA is TGCGCCAGCAGTCAATCCCCGAAGGACAGGGGCCAGACCCAGTACTTC. This gives the protein CASSQSPKDRGQTQYF.

The gene calls are TRBV11-3 and TRBJ2-7; D may correspond to TRBD1 or TRBD2 (6 bases each). V lost 5 bases, J lost 2 bases, and 16 bases lay in between. Germline values: CDR1 SGHNT, CDR2 YENEEA. CDR3 size: 15 residues. The CDR3 nucleotides are TGTGCCAGCAGCAAGGGCGGGACACCGACCTACGAGCAGTACTTC. This gives the protein CASSKGGTPTYEQYF.

V gene TRBV30 combines with J gene TRBJ1-1; D call uncertain. CDR3 length: 15 amino acids. The V end lost 3 bases, the J end lost 1 base, and 15 bases lay between the germline ends. The germline CDR1 and CDR2 sequences are GTSNPN and SVGIG (reference sequence). The CDR3 loop reads CAWREFGTKNTEAFF. CDR3 DNA sequence: TGTGCCTGGAGGGAATTCGGCACAAAGAACACTGAAGCTTTCTTT.